The clone carrying this T cell receptor beta chain was recorded once. Its antigen is undetermined. Clones were sequenced by immunoSEQ multiplex PCR, and TCRdb holds only the in-frame ones, with some missing. The repertoire holds some 2,400,000 clones, with 95% as singletons. V was trimmed by 1 base and J by 6 bases, leaving 5 bases between them. Looked up from germline, CDR1 is SGHRS and CDR2 is YFSETQ. This CDR3 is 12 amino acids long. These data come from a study of shared clonotypes between healthy human individuals. Study-wide background: CD4 naive and CD4 memory each took three plates per donor, while CD8 naive took two and CD8 memory one.

Study-wide points: Naive subsets generally exceeded memory subsets in estimated richness. Represented diversity (both genetic and exposure-history) was limited by the small number of donors. The sole specimen, blood, was sampled, and tissue repertoires likely differ.

What was sequenced was naive CD4+ T cells sorted from blood. Specified subset: CD45RA+ positively selected. The V gene is TRBV5-1, the J gene TRBJ2-1; the D is unclear. This receptor was obtained from a man aged 18 to 30 in good health. The CDR3 protein is CASSLSLNEQFF. In nucleotides, the CDR3 is TGCGCCAGCAGCTTGTCCCTCAATGAGCAGTTCTTC.